Listed here is a single T cell receptor (beta chain). This sample was taken from a study of blood T cell repertoires in COVID-19. On the study more broadly: COVID-19 samples from acute and convalescent phases originated in the United States, Italy and Spain. PBMCs, B-cell-depleted T cells, or T cells were the source of the cDNA or gDNA that made up the material.

Per the study methods: Amplification of reference gene primers was used by the study to estimate nucleated cell counts. The table came from immunoSEQ multiplex PCR; TCRdb's copy has only in-frame clones and leaves some out. V and J calls and clone size follow that table, whereas D and trimming were derived from the DNA. The sample yields approximately 190,000 clones, roughly 85% seen once. The CDR3 contains 16 residues. With V trimmed by 1 base and J by 4 bases, 4 bases remained unmatched. Germline CDR1 reads SGHTA; CDR2 reads FQGNSA. This sequence was found in a man in his 60s with active or convalescent COVID-19. The rearrangement uses TRBV7-2 and TRBJ1-5, with 10 bases matching TRBD1. The sequenced sample was peripheral blood. CDR3 region: CASSLVTGGQNQPQHF. The CDR3 DNA follows: TGTGCCAGCAGCTTAGTGACAGGGGGCCAGAATCAGCCCCAGCATTTT.